These T cell receptor beta chains were read from a single sample in a study of cytomegalovirus exposure and HLA in healthy donors. Repertoires were generated with immunoSEQ multiplex PCR, while TCRdb's copy carries only in-frame clones and drops some. Of some 140,000 clones in the sample, around 73% are singletons; the top ten hold over 1%. Material: PBMCs. Receptors were obtained from a woman between 35 and 50 years old in good health and CMV-seronegative. Both conserved end residues are part of each CDR3. A D gene is named only where the DNA matches it firmly. For some rows the clone size is stated as once, few or many, or as a class when expanded; others skip it.

abundance	d_gene	v_gene	j_gene	CDR3nt	CDR3aa
few	TRBD1	TRBV6-1	TRBJ1-4	TGTGCCAGCGGTGGGACAGGGGGCTCGGCTAATGAAAAACTGTTTTTT	CASGGTGGSANEKLFF
NA	NA	TRBV27	TRBJ1-4	TGTGCCAGCAGTTTATCGATAACGGGGGGGTATGAAAAACTGTTTTTT	CASSLSITGGYEKLFF
NA	TRBD1	TRBV2	TRBJ2-3	TGTGCCAGCGGGGCGGGACAGGGGGCCTCACGATGGACAGATACGCAGTATTTT	CASGAGQGASRWTDTQYF
NA	TRBD1	TRBV5-6	TRBJ2-7	TGTGCCAGCAGCGCAAGACAGGGAACCTACGAGCAGTACTTC	CASSARQGTYEQYF
NA	TRBD1	TRBV5-1	TRBJ2-5	TGCGCCAGCAGCACGGGGGACAGGGGAAACCTTGAGACCCAGTACTTC	CASSTGDRGNLETQYF
NA	NA	TRBV4-1	TRBJ2-7	TGCGCCAGCAGCCACGTCCAATTTAGGGGGGGTAGATACGAGCAGTACTTC	CASSHVQFRGGRYEQYF
NA	TRBD1	TRBV9	TRBJ2-5	TGTGCCAGCAGCGTAGCGGGGACAGGCCAAGAGACCCAGTACTTC	CASSVAGTGQETQYF
NA	TRBD1	TRBV15	TRBJ1-5	TGTGCCACCAGCAGAGATCACCGCAGGGGGAGCAATCAGCCCCAGCATTTT	CATSRDHRRGSNQPQHF
NA	TRBD1	TRBV27	TRBJ2-2	TGTGCCAGCAGGCGAGACTTGACAGGGGTAGGCGGGGAGCTGTTTTTT	CASRRDLTGVGGELFF
few	NA	TRBV7-2	TRBJ1-1	TGTGCCAGCAGCCCCCAGGGTCGAACTGAAGCTTTCTTT	CASSPQGRTEAFF
NA	TRBD2	TRBV5-1	TRBJ2-2	TGCGCCAGCAGCTTGGAAGCGGGGGGCGGCGGGGAGCTGTTTTTT	CASSLEAGGGGELFF
NA	NA	TRBV14	TRBJ1-1	TGTGCCAGCAGCTATGGCGGGACGGTCACTGAAGCTTTCTTT	CASSYGGTVTEAFF
few	NA	TRBV29-1	TRBJ1-1	TGCAGCGTAAAAGGACAGCGCACTGAAGCTTTCTTT	CSVKGQRTEAFF
NA	NA	TRBV4-1	TRBJ1-2	TGCGCCAGCAGCCACCAGTCCCGTCGGACACAGGAAGGCTATGGCTACACCTTC	CASSHQSRRTQEGYGYTF
NA	NA	TRBV27	TRBJ1-2	TGTGCCAGCAGTTTCGGGGTCAACTATGGCTACACCTTC	CASSFGVNYGYTF
once	NA	TRBV12-5	TRBJ2-7	TGTGCTAGTGGTTTGCGGGCCCTCGGACAGGAGGGAACCTACGAGCAGTACTTC	CASGLRALGQEGTYEQYF
NA	NA	TRBV5-5	TRBJ2-7	TGTGCCAGCAGCTTTACCGGGGGCTCCTACGAGCAGTACTTC	CASSFTGGSYEQYF
NA	TRBD2	TRBV7-9	TRBJ2-3	TGTTCCAGCAGCTTGGGAACTAGCGGGGGAGGTACAGATACGCAGTATTTT	CSSSLGTSGGGTDTQYF
NA	TRBD1	TRBV10-3	TRBJ1-2	TGTGCCATCAGTGAGTCGATCGGGACAGTTAACTATGGCTACACCTTC	CAISESIGTVNYGYTF
NA	NA	TRBV7-9	TRBJ2-7	TGTGCCAGCAGCCCCGGGGACGAGCAGTACTTC	CASSPGDEQYF
NA	NA	TRBV7-9	TRBJ1-4	TGTGCCAGCAGCCCGAAAACGGCAACTAATGAAAAACTGTTTTTT	CASSPKTATNEKLFF
NA	NA	TRBV25-1	TRBJ1-2	TGTGCCAGCAGTGAAACAGGGCTCTATGGCTACACCTTC	CASSETGLYGYTF
NA	TRBD1	TRBV9	TRBJ2-2	TGTGCCAGCAGCGTGACAGGGACCCCCGGGGAGCTGTTTTTT	CASSVTGTPGELFF
NA	NA	TRBV7-7	TRBJ2-5	TGTGCTAGCAGCTTAGGCAGTCAACAAGAGACCCAGTACTTC	CASSLGSQQETQYF
once	TRBD1	TRBV6-5	TRBJ1-6	TGTGCCAGCAGTTACGGGACAGGGACCTCACCCCTCCACTTT	CASSYGTGTSPLHF
NA	NA	TRBV5-8	TRBJ2-1	TGTGCCAGCAGCCTGGCCCGTTACAATGAGCAGTTCTTC	CASSLARYNEQFF
NA	TRBD1	TRBV7-3	TRBJ2-2	TGTGCCAGCAGCTCTCATAGGGACAGGAACACCGGGGAGCTGTTTTTT	CASSSHRDRNTGELFF
NA	TRBD1	TRBV4-1	TRBJ1-4	TGCGCCAGCAGCCATGCAAGGGGGACAGTCCCCTTCCTTAATGAAAAACTGTTTTTT	CASSHARGTVPFLNEKLFF
NA	TRBD1	TRBV15	TRBJ1-5	TGTGCCACCAGCTCCACAGGGGGCAATCAGCCCCAGCATTTT	CATSSTGGNQPQHF
once	TRBD1	TRBV4-3	TRBJ1-3	TGCGCCAGCAGCCAAGAAGGGTACGTCACAGGGGTTGGAAACACCATATATTTT	CASSQEGYVTGVGNTIYF
NA	TRBD2	TRBV14	TRBJ2-3	TGTGCCAGCAGCCACAAGACTAGCGGGGAAACAGATACGCAGTATTTT	CASSHKTSGETDTQYF
NA	NA	TRBV7-2	TRBJ2-1	TGTGCCAGCAGCTTATACCTAGGACACCAAGGCAATGAGCAGTTCTTC	CASSLYLGHQGNEQFF
few	NA	TRBV4-3	TRBJ1-2	TGCGCCAGCAGCCAAGCTATAGGGGAACCTGGCTACACCTTC	CASSQAIGEPGYTF
NA	NA	TRBV6-1	TRBJ2-5	TGTGCCAGCAGTGACTTTTTTCGGTCCCAGTACTTC	CASSDFFRSQYF
few	TRBD1	TRBV7-6	TRBJ1-5	TGTGCCAGCAGCTCCGGGACAGGGAATCAGCCCCAGCATTTT	CASSSGTGNQPQHF
few	TRBD2	TRBV4-1	TRBJ2-3	TGCGCCAGCAGCCAGACTAGCGGGGGCCGAACAGATACGCAGTATTTT	CASSQTSGGRTDTQYF
NA	NA	TRBV5-4	TRBJ2-1	TGTGCCAGCAGCTTATCAGGACAGAGCTCCTACAATGAGCAGTTCTTC	CASSLSGQSSYNEQFF
once	NA	TRBV20-1	TRBJ1-6	TGCAGTGCTAGAAGAGGGACACCCCTCCACTTT	CSARRGTPLHF
NA	NA	TRBV5-4	TRBJ1-1	TGTGCCAGCAGCTCAAACACTGAAGCTTTCTTT	CASSSNTEAFF